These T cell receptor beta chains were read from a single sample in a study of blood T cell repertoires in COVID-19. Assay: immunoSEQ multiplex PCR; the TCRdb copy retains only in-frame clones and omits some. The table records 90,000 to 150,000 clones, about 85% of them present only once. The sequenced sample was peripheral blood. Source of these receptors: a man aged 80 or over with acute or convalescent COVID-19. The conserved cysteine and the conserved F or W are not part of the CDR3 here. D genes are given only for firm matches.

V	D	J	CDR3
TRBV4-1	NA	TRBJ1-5	ASSQAGNSNQPQH
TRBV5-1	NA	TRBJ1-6	ASSLIRDSPLH
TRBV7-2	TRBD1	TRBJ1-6	ASSLTTGGSSPLH
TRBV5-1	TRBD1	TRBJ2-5	ASSSPGQGAETQY
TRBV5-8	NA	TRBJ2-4	ASSETQGGRAGNIQY
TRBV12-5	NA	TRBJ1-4	ASGLAPTQDIVVEKLF
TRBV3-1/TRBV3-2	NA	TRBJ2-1	ASSLGTSGEQF
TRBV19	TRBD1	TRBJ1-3	ASSARQGMGNTIY
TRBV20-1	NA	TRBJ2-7	SATRVGEQY
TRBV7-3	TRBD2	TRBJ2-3	ASSPQPGLSTDTQY
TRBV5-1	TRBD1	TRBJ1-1	ASSLGDRAWAEAF
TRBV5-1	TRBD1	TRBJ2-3	ASSLGGQGASDTQY
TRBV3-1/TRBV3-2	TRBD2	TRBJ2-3	ASGLAGGRDTQY
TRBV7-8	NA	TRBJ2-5	ASSLSVETQY
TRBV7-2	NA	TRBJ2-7	ASSSFQRGYEQY
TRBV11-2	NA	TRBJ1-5	ASSARGGQPQH
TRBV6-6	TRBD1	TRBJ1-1	ASSLTGVNTEAF
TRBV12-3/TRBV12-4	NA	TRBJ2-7	ASSFGPYYEQY
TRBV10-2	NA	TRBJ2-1	ASRTAYNEQF
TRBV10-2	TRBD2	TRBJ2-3	ASSVRGGGTDTQY
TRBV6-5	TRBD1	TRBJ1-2	ASRPGQGNYGYT
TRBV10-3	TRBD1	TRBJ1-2	AISEGPRGNPGGQSGYT
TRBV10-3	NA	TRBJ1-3	AISEGVSSGNTIY